Shown below are 21 T cell receptor beta chains from a single sample sequenced in a study of tumor and adjacent non-tumor tissue in lung cancer. RNA was extracted from bulk tissue without any cell sorting. More than 3 cm separated this lung sample from the edge of the tumor. The library came from three nested PCR rounds adapted from ARM-PCR protocols. TCRdb processed the multiplex PCR reads anew with MiXCR; each CDR3 protein has one entry. The sample yields 60,000 to 90,000 distinct CDR3 sequences, around 70% seen once. The sample was distant non-tumor lung tissue. The receptors here all came from a woman aged 45-59 years with non-small cell lung cancer.

This clonotype was recorded only once. Mismatch with germline at one junction end may stem from a read error. CDR3 DNA: TGTGCCTGGAGTGTATGGACTCGGGACTACGAGCAATACTTC. Protein: CAWSVWTRDYEQYF. This chain joins TRBV30 and TRBJ2-7; 7 bases align to TRBD2. CDR1 GTSNPN and CDR2 SVGIG come from the germline V gene (reference sequence). This CDR3 contains 14 residues.

The chain joins TRBV20-1 to TRBJ2-3, with unresolved D. CDR1 DFQATT and CDR2 SNEGSKA come from the germline V gene (reference sequence). This CDR3 has 17 amino acids. The CDR3 nucleotides are TGCAGCGCCCAACCGTCCGACGGAACCTCTAGCACAGATACGCAGTATTTT. Translated: CSAQPSDGTSSTDTQYF.

This clonotype was observed at least ten times. This rearrangement joins TRBV12-3 or TRBV12-4 to TRBJ2-7; no firm D call. The V end lost 5 bases, the J end lost 11 bases, and 13 bases lay between the germline ends. CDR3 length: 11 amino acids. This CDR3 reads CASSDTHRKYF. The CDR3 DNA reads TGTGCCAGCAGTGACACACACCGAAAGTACTTC.

V usage is TRBV11-2 and J usage is TRBJ2-1, with D perhaps matching TRBD2 (5 bases). The CDR3 spans 14 residues. The V end lost 10 bases, the J end lost 9 bases, and 22 bases lay between the germline ends. The germline V gene encodes CDR1 SGHAT and CDR2 FQNNGV. For the CDR3, the DNA is TGTGCCATCAGTTTACTAGTGGGAGTCGGTGAGCAGTTCTTC. This gives the protein CAISLLVGVGEQFF.

Of note for this clonotype: One end of the junction varies from germline; a read error may be responsible. The chain recombines TRBV20-1 with TRBJ2-3; D possibly corresponds to TRBD2 (5 bases). This CDR3 comprises 14 residues. The germline gives CDR1 DFQATT, CDR2 SNEGSKA (reference sequence). The CDR3 is CSSAGGLTLDTLYF. The CDR3 DNA sequence: TGCAGTTCGGCAGGCGGGCTGACGCTGGATACGCTGTATTTT.

As to this clonotype: Compared with germline, one end of the junction differs, possibly owing to a read error. This chain connects TRBV29-1 to TRBJ2-2, with 8 positions matching TRBD2. Germline V gene lookup returns CDR1 SQVTM and CDR2 ANQGSEA. The CDR3 loop spans 15 amino acids. The CDR3 nucleotides are TGCAGCGTTCTTAGCGGGAATGGGAACACCGGGGAGTTGTTTTTT. Its translation: CSVLSGNGNTGELFF.

This clonotype was counted only a few times. The chain is built from TRBV11-2 and TRBJ2-7, with 7 bases lining up with TRBD1. Germline lookup yields CDR1 SGHAT and CDR2 FQNNGV. The CDR3 has 15 amino acids. V gave up 4 bases and J gave up 10 bases; unmatched junction bases: 16. CDR3 in amino acids: CASSSRTGRTYEQYF. Written as DNA, the CDR3 is TGTGCCAGCAGCTCGAGGACAGGCCGGACCTATGAACAGTACTTC. Using reference TRBV11-2 and TRBJ2-7 for the parts outside the CDR3, the full variable domain is EAGVAQSPRYKIIEKRQSVAFWCNPISGHATLYWYQQILGQGPKLLIQFQNNGVVDDSQLPKDRFSAERLKGVDSTLKIQPAKLEDSAVYLCASSSRTGRTYEQYFGPGTRLTVT.

Comment on this clonotype: It may be a read error: a sequence one base away is much more abundant. This chain joins TRBV4-2 and TRBJ2-2, with D perhaps TRBD2 (6 bases). Germline V lookup: CDR1 LGHNA, CDR2 YNFKEQ. This CDR3 is built from 15 residues. Here the CDR3 reads CASGQSSGPTGELFF. The CDR3, as DNA: TGTGCCAGCGGCCAATCAAGCGGGCCCACCGGGGAGCTGTTTTTT.

A word on this clonotype: One end of the junction fails to match germline, which may point to a read error. The rearrangement uses TRBV11-1 and TRBJ2-1; D not certain. The germline V gene encodes CDR1 SGHAT and CDR2 FQDESV (reference sequence). CDR3 length: 13 amino acids. This CDR3 reads CASSLSPLGEQSF. DNA of the CDR3: TGTGCCAGCAGCTTATCTCCGCTGGGTGAGCAGTCCTTC. Looking up the rest from reference TRBV11-1 and TRBJ2-1 gives the full variable domain: EAEVAQSPRYKITEKSQAVAFWCDPISGHATLYWYRQILGQGPELLVQFQDESVVDDSQLPKDRFSAERLKGVDSTLKIQPAELGDSAMYLCASSLSPLGEQSFGPGTRLTVL.

This clonotype has only a few counts. The chain employs TRBV7-9 and TRBJ2-1, with TRBD2 as a possible D gene (7 bases). V was pared by 5 bases and J by 2 bases, with 28 bases between. This CDR3 is 20 amino acids long. Germline CDR1 reads SEHNR; CDR2 reads FQNEAQ (reference sequence). CDR3 sequence: CASSPPMGAGANPAYNEQFF. In DNA form, the CDR3 reads TGTGCCAGCAGCCCCCCGATGGGGGCGGGAGCTAACCCGGCCTACAATGAGCAGTTCTTC.

A few counts support this clonotype. This may arise from a read error, as a much more abundant clone is one base away. The rearrangement uses TRBV20-1 and TRBJ2-7; 7 bases fit TRBD1. Germline assignment: CDR1 DFQATT and CDR2 SNEGSKA (reference sequence). CDR3 length: 13 residues. CDR3 protein: CSASGQATYGQYF. DNA of the CDR3: TGCAGTGCTAGTGGACAGGCGACCTACGGGCAGTACTTC.

As concerns this clonotype: One end of the junction varies from germline; a read error may be responsible. This sequence joins TRBV10-3 and TRBJ1-1; D remains ambiguous. The germline V gene encodes CDR1 ENHRY and CDR2 SYGVKD. This CDR3 contains 15 residues. CDR3 protein: CVISLEGPMTNEALF. The CDR3 DNA sequence: TGTGTCATCAGCCTGGAGGGTCCCATGACCAATGAAGCTTTATTT.

Remarks on this clonotype: It may be a read error: a sequence one base away is much more abundant. DNA for the CDR3: TGTGCCGGCAGCCGTACCGGGAGGATTGGCGGGGAGCTGTTTTTT. As protein: CAGSRTGRIGGELFF. The chain uses TRBV6-5 and TRBJ2-2; the match to TRBD2 covers 7 bases. Germline V lookup: CDR1 MNHEY, CDR2 SVGAGI. The CDR3 is 15 amino acids.

Only a few counts were recorded for this clonotype. An end of the junction does not agree with germline; a read error may underlie this. The chain has TRBV6-5 and TRBJ1-6; unclear D gene. This CDR3 region has 14 residues. Germline V gene sequence: CDR1 MNHEY, CDR2 SVGAGI. In DNA form, the CDR3 reads TGTGTCAGCAGTTATGATAGAGAAAATTCACCCCTCCACTTT. Translation gives CVSSYDRENSPLHF.

This clonotype was picked up one time. V is TRBV20-1 and J is TRBJ1-1, with D hard to call. Germline V gene data show CDR1 as DFQATT and CDR2 as SNEGSKA (reference sequence). This CDR3 is built from 13 residues. The CDR3 spells CGDREGARTEAFF. Here the CDR3 DNA reads TGCGGTGATAGAGAAGGAGCACGGACTGAAGCTTTCTTT.

The rearrangement links TRBV4-2 to TRBJ2-7; 7 bases align to TRBD1. The CDR3 sequence is 14 residues long. Germline CDR1 is LGHNA and CDR2 is YNFKEQ. CDR3 coding DNA: TGTGCCAGCAGCCAAGACCAGGGGGTAGGCGAGCGGTACGTC. It specifies CASSQDQGVGERYV.

The chain joins TRBV5-1 to TRBJ1-4, with D unclear. The V gene lost 4 bases and the J gene lost 2 bases, with 9 bases spanning the gap. Germline V lookup: CDR1 SGHRS, CDR2 YFSETQ. CDR3 size: 14 residues. CDR3 sequence (DNA): TGCGCCAGCAGCATGCAAGGGACTAATGAAAAACTGTTTTTT. Protein sequence: CASSMQGTNEKLFF.

A remark on this clonotype: The CDR3 carries no conserved terminal phenylalanine or tryptophan, so it likely arises from a read error. The CDR3 DNA sequence: TGTGCCAGCAGTTACTCGAGAGGAGATGGTTATGGCTACACCCTC. Amino acid sequence: CASSYSRGDGYGYTL. This chain joins TRBV6-5 and TRBJ1-2; D remains unclear. The germline CDR1 and CDR2 sequences are MNHEY and SVGAGI. The CDR3 is made up of 15 amino acids. V shed 0 bases and J shed 5 bases, with 13 bases lying between them.

The chain carries TRBV11-2 and TRBJ2-1; possible D gene TRBD2, 5 bases. V shed 8 bases and J shed 14 bases, with 19 bases lying between them. Germline V lookup: CDR1 SGHAT, CDR2 FQNNGV. The CDR3 totals 12 residues. This chain's CDR3 is CASGSKRSSEFF. CDR3 nucleotide sequence: TGTGCCAGCGGCTCAAAGCGGAGTTCGGAGTTCTTC.

This clonotype occurred many times. The V call is TRBV6-1, the J call TRBJ1-5; the D is unclear. Germline CDR1 reads MNHNS; CDR2 reads SASEGT. Trimming stripped 2 bases from V and 3 bases from J, with 11 bases between. The length of the CDR3 is 15 residues. Here the CDR3 reads CASSESLRFNQPQHF. Written as DNA, the CDR3 is TGTGCCAGCAGTGAAAGTTTGAGGTTCAATCAGCCCCAGCATTTT.

In regard to this clonotype: A much larger clone is a single base away; this may be a read error. V is TRBV12-3 or TRBV12-4 and J is TRBJ1-5; no clear D. This CDR3 spans 15 amino acids. The CDR3: CASSHRGRGDQPQDF. The CDR3 region has the DNA TGTGCCAGCAGTCACCGAGGTCGTGGGGATCAGCCCCAGGATTTT.